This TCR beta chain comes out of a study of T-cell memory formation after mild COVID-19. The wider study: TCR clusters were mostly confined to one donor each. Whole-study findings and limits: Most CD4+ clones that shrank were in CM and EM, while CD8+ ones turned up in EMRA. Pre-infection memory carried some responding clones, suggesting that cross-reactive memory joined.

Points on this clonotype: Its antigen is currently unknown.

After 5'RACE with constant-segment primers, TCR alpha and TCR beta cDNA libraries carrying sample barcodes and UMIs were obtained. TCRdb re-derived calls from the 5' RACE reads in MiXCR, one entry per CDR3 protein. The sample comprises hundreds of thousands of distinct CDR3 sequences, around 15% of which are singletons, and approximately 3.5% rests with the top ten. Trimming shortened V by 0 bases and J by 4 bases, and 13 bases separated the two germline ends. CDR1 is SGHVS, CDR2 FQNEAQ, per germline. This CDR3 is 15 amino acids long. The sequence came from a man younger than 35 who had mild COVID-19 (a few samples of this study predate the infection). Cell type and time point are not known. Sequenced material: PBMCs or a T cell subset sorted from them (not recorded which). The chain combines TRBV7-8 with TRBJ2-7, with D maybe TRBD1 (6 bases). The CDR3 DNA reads TGTGCCAGCAGCTTAGCGGGGGACACGTCATACGAGCAGTACTTC. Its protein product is CASSLAGDTSYEQYF.